The 23 T cell receptor beta chains presented below share a single source sample, sequenced in a study of T cell responses to AZD1222 COVID-19 vaccine. Assay used: immunoSEQ multiplex PCR; TCRdb lists only in-frame clones, some missing. In the table there are under 140,000 clones, approximately 94% of which are singletons. The source material was peripheral blood, sampled 28 days after the second AZD1222 dose. The receptors shown here come from an adult who received the AZD1222 COVID-19 vaccine.

The chain combines TRBV3-1 (or the pseudogene TRBV3-2) with TRBJ1-6; TRBD1 matches 8 bases. The V and J ends lost 5 bases and 10 bases, in that order; junction bases with no gene match: 1. The CDR3 consists of 12 residues. Germline V gene lookup returns CDR1 LGHDT and CDR2 YNNKEL (reference sequence). The CDR3 DNA is TGTGCCAGCAGCAGACAGGGGTCACCCCTCCACTTT. It codes for CASSRQGSPLHF.

The rearrangement joins TRBV6-1 to TRBJ1-2; D call uncertain. CDR3 length: 12 amino acids. CDR1 MNHNS and CDR2 SASEGT come from the germline V gene. The V end lost 1 base, the J end lost 2 bases, and 2 bases lay between the germline ends. CDR3 DNA: TGTGCCAGCAGTGAAGGAAACTATGGCTACACCTTC. Translation: CASSEGNYGYTF.

J is TRBJ2-5 and V is TRBV14; 7 bases map to TRBD1. Germline values: CDR1 SGHDN, CDR2 FVKESK. V dropped 2 bases and J dropped 3; count of bases not matched to a gene: 9. The CDR3 spans 16 residues. The CDR3 nucleotides read TGTGCCAGCAGCCAACTGACAGGGTTGATGGAAGAGACCCAGTACTTC. It is translated as CASSQLTGLMEETQYF.

This chain joins TRBV2 and TRBJ2-2; D possibly matches TRBD1 or TRBD2 (6 bases each). This CDR3 has 15 amino acids. With 3 bases removed from V and 1 base from J, the gap between germline ends came to 9 bases. Germline CDR1 is SNHLY and CDR2 is FYNNEI. CDR3 DNA: TGTGCCAGCAGTGAGGAGGGGGGGAACACCGGGGAGCTGTTTTTT. Its protein is CASSEEGGNTGELFF.

V usage is TRBV5-1 and J usage is TRBJ2-5; tentative D call: TRBD2 (6 bases). There are 18 residues in the CDR3. The ends were cut back, 4 bases at V and 1 base at J, with 23 bases in the middle. Germline values: CDR1 SGHRS, CDR2 YFSETQ. CDR3: CASSVRPSDPGGQETQYF. CDR3 coding DNA: TGCGCCAGCAGCGTACGCCCTTCGGACCCCGGGGGCCAAGAGACCCAGTACTTC. Together with reference TRBV5-1 and TRBJ2-5, the CDR3 gives the full variable domain: KAGVTQTPRYLIKTRGQQVTLSCSPISGHRSVSWYQQTPGQGLQFLFEYFSETQRNKGNFPGRFSGRQFSNSRSEMNVSTLELGDSALYLCASSVRPSDPGGQETQYFGPGTRLLVL.

The J gene is TRBJ2-7, the V gene TRBV27, with 11 bases identical to TRBD2. Germline V gene data show CDR1 as MNHEY and CDR2 as SMNVEV (reference sequence). This CDR3 comprises 14 residues. Trimming cost V 2 bases and J 4 bases; bases outside gene matches: 1. The DNA of the CDR3 is TGTGCCAGCAGTTTAGGGACTAGCGGTTACGAGCAGTACTTC. This gives the protein CASSLGTSGYEQYF.

The rearrangement uses TRBV4-2 and TRBJ1-5; D might be TRBD1 (6 bases). CDR3 length: 15 amino acids. Trimming took 0 bases from V and 5 from J, leaving 11 bases between them. The V gene's germline CDR1 is LGHNA and CDR2 YNFKEQ. The chain's CDR3 is CASSQENRADQPQHF. The CDR3 nucleotides are TGTGCCAGCAGCCAAGAGAACAGGGCGGATCAGCCCCAGCATTTT.

The rearrangement joins TRBV28 to TRBJ1-6, with a tentative D call TRBD1 (5 bases). Germline CDR1 MDHEN, CDR2 SYDVKM. The CDR3 has 12 amino acids. V lost 9 bases to trimming and J lost 10 bases, with 13 bases between them. The DNA of the CDR3 is TGTGCCAGTAACTCAGGGTGGTCACCCCTCCACTTT. This sequence encodes CASNSGWSPLHF.

This clone was detected only once. The rearrangement uses TRBV28 and TRBJ1-5, with TRBD1 as a possible D gene (5 bases). Germline CDR1 is MDHEN and CDR2 is SYDVKM. This CDR3 comprises 13 residues. The germline V and J ends were trimmed by 8 bases and 1 base, with 9 bases remaining between them. The CDR3, as DNA: TGTGCCAGCGGAGGGGAAAGCAATCAGCCCCAGCATTTT. It codes for CASGGESNQPQHF.

The chain combines TRBV28 with TRBJ1-2; 10 bases are shared with TRBD1. Per the germline V gene, CDR1 is MDHEN and CDR2 is SYDVKM. The CDR3 is made up of 16 amino acids. The ends lost 5 bases at V and 3 bases at J; junction bases unmatched: 9. In DNA, the CDR3 is TGTGCCAGCAGTAGTACCTCCGGGACAGGGGACTATGGCTACACCTTC. Its translation: CASSSTSGTGDYGYTF.

The chain joins TRBV7-8 to TRBJ2-3, with 14 bases lining up with TRBD2. Germline trimming cut 4 bases from V and 0 bases from J; bases unmatched to any gene: 12. The CDR3 runs to 20 residues. Germline-derived CDR1 and CDR2 are SGHVS and FQNEAQ. The CDR3 DNA is TGTGCCAGCAGCTCCGTCCCGGGACTAGCGGGGGCCTCTAGCACAGATACGCAGTATTTT. Translated, it gives CASSSVPGLAGASSTDTQYF.

The chain employs TRBV4-1 and TRBJ2-1, with 9 nucleotides matching TRBD2. The CDR3 sequence is 16 residues long. J gave up 7 bases and V 1 base, and 8 bases lay outside the gene matches. Germline CDR1 MGHRA, CDR2 YSYEKL. CDR3: CASSQVDSGGRNEQFF. In nucleotides, the CDR3 is TGCGCCAGCAGCCAAGTTGATAGCGGGGGTCGGAATGAGCAGTTCTTC.

The V gene is TRBV6-2 or TRBV6-3, the J gene TRBJ2-3, with 11 bases identical to TRBD2. With 0 bases clipped from V and 5 bases from J, the junction kept 7 bases outside the gene matches. This CDR3 contains 17 residues. The germline V gene has CDR1 MNHEY and CDR2 SVGEGT. CDR3: CASSYSMALAGGDTQYF. The CDR3 nucleotides read TGTGCCAGCAGTTACTCGATGGCGCTAGCGGGAGGAGATACGCAGTATTTT.

The chain is built from TRBV21-1 and TRBJ1-2. TRBV21-1 is termed a pseudogene. CDR3 length equals 13 residues. This chain's CDR3 is CASSGGFNYGYTF. The CDR3 bases are TGTGCCAGCAGTGGGGGTTTTAACTATGGCTACACCTTC.

The CDR3 DNA reads TGTGCCAGCTCACCCCGCGGACAGGCCTCTGGAAACACCATATATTTT. Translation: CASSPRGQASGNTIYF. The rearrangement joins TRBV18 to TRBJ1-3, with 7 bases matching TRBD1. The V gene end was trimmed by 3 bases and the J gene end by 0 bases; junction bases not matched to a gene: 5. The CDR3 runs to 16 residues. Looked up from germline, CDR1 is KGHSH and CDR2 is LQKENI.

The V gene is TRBV4-2, the J gene TRBJ2-5; 9 bases are shared with TRBD1. This CDR3 is 16 amino acids long. Per germline, CDR1 LGHNA and CDR2 YNFKEQ. The junction had 15 bases not matched to a gene; V was cut back by 4 bases and J by 9 bases. The CDR3 sequence: CASSPLDRGDAMPQYF. In nucleotides, the CDR3 is TGTGCCAGCAGCCCGTTGGACAGGGGCGATGCCATGCCCCAGTACTTC.

This chain uses TRBV27 with TRBJ2-7, with D maybe TRBD2 (6 bases). V was trimmed by 7 bases and J by 2 bases, leaving 12 bases between them. The CDR3 length is 13 residues. Per germline, CDR1 MNHEY and CDR2 SMNVEV (reference sequence). The chain's CDR3 is CASKPGLPYEQYF. CDR3 DNA: TGTGCCAGCAAACCGGGACTCCCCTACGAGCAGTACTTC.

The V and J genes are TRBV4-1 and TRBJ1-1; 8 bases align to TRBD1. Germline lookup yields CDR1 MGHRA and CDR2 YSYEKL. V gave up 6 bases and J gave up 6 bases; unmatched junction bases: 6. The CDR3 is 13 amino acids. CDR3 sequence (DNA): TGCGCCAGCAGAGAAACAGGGGGGGCTGAAGCTTTCTTT. Encoded protein: CASRETGGAEAFF.

Only one count was recorded for this clone. J is TRBJ1-3 and V is TRBV19; D not resolved. V lost 7 bases and J lost 1, with 5 bases in between. The germline V gene encodes CDR1 LNHDA and CDR2 SQIVND (reference sequence). The CDR3 extends over 12 amino acids. Here the CDR3 DNA reads TGTGCCAGTATGAGGTCTGGAAACACCATATATTTT. Translated, it gives CASMRSGNTIYF. The complete variable domain, with remaining parts taken from reference TRBV19 and TRBJ1-3, reads DGGITQSPKYLFRKEGQNVTLSCEQNLNHDAMYWYRQDPGQGLRLIYYSQIVNDFQKGDIAEGYSVSREKKESFPLTVTSAQKNPTAFYLCASMRSGNTIYFGEGSWLTVV.

This chain links TRBV13 with TRBJ2-1, with a possible D match to TRBD2 (5 bases). Germline CDR1 is PRHDT and CDR2 is FYEKMQ (reference sequence). The CDR3 loop spans 15 amino acids. V was pared by 4 bases and J by 6 bases, with 16 bases between. The CDR3 reads CASSSPEVPPNEQFF. The DNA for the CDR3 is TGTGCCAGCAGCTCCCCGGAGGTTCCTCCCAATGAGCAGTTCTTC.

J is TRBJ1-2 and V is TRBV18; D gene unclear. Germline loops: CDR1 KGHSH, CDR2 LQKENI. CDR3 size: 13 residues. The ends were cut back, 1 base at V and 8 bases at J, with 11 bases in the middle. The CDR3 region has the DNA TGTGCCAGCTCACCACGAGGTGGAAGGGGCTACACCTTC. As protein: CASSPRGGRGYTF.

The V and J genes are TRBV5-5 and TRBJ2-7; D unresolved. Trimming stripped 1 base from V and 2 bases from J, with 10 bases between. This CDR3 is built from 14 residues. Germline V CDR1 and CDR2: SGHKS, YYEKEE (reference sequence). CDR3 region: CASSLRVAPYEQYF. In DNA, the CDR3 is TGTGCCAGCAGCTTGAGAGTGGCGCCCTACGAGCAGTACTTC.

V usage is TRBV7-8 and J usage is TRBJ2-7; the match to TRBD2 covers 9 bases. Per germline, CDR1 SGHVS and CDR2 FQNEAQ. J was trimmed by 3 bases and V by 5 bases; bases with no gene match: 5. This CDR3 has 14 amino acids. CDR3 protein: CASSDSGRIYEQYF. DNA for the CDR3: TGTGCCAGCAGCGATAGCGGGAGAATCTACGAGCAGTACTTC.